In its sample, the clone carrying this T cell receptor (beta chain) was seen a few times. Its antigen is not known. This record belongs to a study of persistence of HIV-infected CD4 T cells. The libraries were made with immunoSEQ version 4 in survey mode. Assay used: immunoSEQ multiplex PCR; TCRdb lists only in-frame clones, some missing. Of over 40,000 clones listed, around three quarters are singletons. General study points: TCRbeta richness was lower in CMV- and Gag-responding cells than in anti-CD3/anti-CD28-responding cells. Antigen-responding cells were enriched for degenerate expanded CDR3beta sequences.

An overlapping HIV-1 Gag peptide pool stimulated these cells at 0.95 to 1 ug/peptide/mL. CD40L-negative CD69-negative CD45RO-high memory CD4+ T cells were sorted as populations depleted of antigen-responding cells. Adults with HIV-1 started suppressive ART while chronically infected. The germline V gene has CDR1 MNHEY and CDR2 SVGAGI. The CDR3 is 11 residues long. The germline V and J ends were trimmed by 10 bases and 3 bases, with 10 bases remaining between them. V gene TRBV6-5 combines with J gene TRBJ2-7, with D tentatively TRBD2 (5 bases). This specimen was CD4+ T cells sorted from PBMCs after roughly 17-hour stimulation, taken from a patient who received antiretroviral therapy. The TCR comes from an adult man with HIV who was CMV-seropositive. CDR3 sequence reads: CATRADYEQYF. For the CDR3, the DNA is TGTGCCACGAGGGCCGACTACGAGCAGTACTTC.